These 22 T cell receptor beta chains came from one sample sequenced in a study of blood T cell repertoires in COVID-19. Method: immunoSEQ multiplex PCR; TCRdb's copy keeps in-frame clones and lacks some. Of 74,000 or so clones listed, 85% to 90% are singletons. The sequenced sample was peripheral blood. These receptors came from a man aged 50 or older with acute or convalescent COVID-19.

The rearrangement uses TRBV11-3 and TRBJ2-1; 8 bases align to TRBD2. Germline assignment: CDR1 SGHNT and CDR2 YENEEA. The junction had 11 bases not matched to a gene; V was cut back by 0 bases and J by 1 base. CDR3 length: 19 residues. CDR3 residues: CASSLDNRTSINSYNEQFF. The DNA for the CDR3 is TGTGCCAGCAGCTTAGATAATAGGACTAGCATCAATTCCTACAATGAGCAGTTCTTC.

V is TRBV5-1 and J is TRBJ1-1; 7 bases match TRBD1. The trim removed 3 bases at V and 2 bases at J, leaving 4 bases unmatched. This CDR3 has 14 amino acids. Germline V gene lookup returns CDR1 SGHRS and CDR2 YFSETQ. Written as DNA, the CDR3 is TGCGCCAGCAGCTACCGGGACAGAAACACTGAAGCTTTCTTT. This encodes CASSYRDRNTEAFF.

This clone was counted a few times. The chain uses TRBV5-4 and TRBJ1-4; 10 bases are a match to TRBD1. V trimming: 3 bases; J trimming: 6 bases; junction bases outside the gene matches: 2. In germline, CDR1 is SGHNT, CDR2 YYREEE (reference sequence). This CDR3 has 14 amino acids. CDR3 amino acids: CASSSGTGDEKLFF. CDR3 bases: TGTGCCAGCAGCTCCGGGACAGGGGATGAAAAACTGTTTTTT.

The chain carries TRBV15 and TRBJ2-5; TRBD1 aligns across 10 bases. CDR1 is LNHNV, CDR2 YYDKDF, per germline (reference sequence). V lost 1 base, J lost 5 bases, and 10 bases stayed unmatched. The CDR3 spans 17 residues. This chain's CDR3 is CATSRGFSTGGGETQYF. The CDR3 DNA reads TGTGCCACCAGCAGAGGTTTTTCGACAGGGGGCGGCGAGACCCAGTACTTC. Based on the CDR3 plus reference TRBV15 and TRBJ2-5, the full variable domain is DAMVIQNPRYQVTQFGKPVTLSCSQTLNHNVMYWYQQKSSQAPKLLFHYYDKDFNNEADTPDNFQSRRPNTSFCFLDIRSPGLGDTAMYLCATSRGFSTGGGETQYFGPGTRLLVL.

The gene calls are TRBV25-1 and TRBJ2-1; 9 bases match TRBD1. Germline V gene data show CDR1 as MGHDK and CDR2 as SYGVNS. This CDR3 is 16 amino acids long. V shed 3 bases and J 5 bases; nucleotides not matched to a gene: 8. CDR3 sequence reads: CASSELGTGPDNEQFF. The CDR3 coding sequence is TGTGCCAGCAGTGAGTTAGGGACAGGGCCGGACAATGAGCAGTTCTTC.

J is TRBJ2-2 and V is TRBV10-3; TRBD1 aligns across 7 bases. The length of the CDR3 is 15 residues. Germline CDR1 and CDR2: ENHRY and SYGVKD. The trim removed 7 bases at V and 6 bases at J, leaving 11 bases unmatched. CDR3 in amino acids: CAITENRGGAGELFF. CDR3 coding DNA: TGTGCCATCACCGAGAACAGGGGTGGGGCCGGGGAGCTGTTTTTT.

In its sample, this clone was seen once. The V and J genes are TRBV5-1 and TRBJ1-2, with unresolved D. Germline CDR1 reads SGHRS; CDR2 reads YFSETQ. The V gene lost 0 bases and the J gene lost 3 bases, with 9 bases spanning the gap. This CDR3 contains 14 residues. Here the CDR3 DNA reads TGCGCCAGCAGCTTGGAGGGAGGTGACTATGGCTACACCTTC. Protein: CASSLEGGDYGYTF.

The V call is TRBV18, the J call TRBJ1-2, with 10 bases matching TRBD1. Per germline, CDR1 KGHSH and CDR2 LQKENI. The CDR3 spans 16 residues. J was trimmed by 7 bases and V by 4 bases; bases with no gene match: 12. Here the CDR3 reads CASSLRDRGLNGGYTF. The CDR3 DNA reads as TGTGCCAGCTCACTTCGGGACAGGGGTTTAAATGGTGGCTACACCTTC.

The DNA for the CDR3 is TGTGCCAGCAGTTTATCCGGGTCGGTTGGCTACACCTTC. It codes for CASSLSGSVGYTF. V is TRBV28 and J is TRBJ1-2; D gene uncertain. V lost 1 base to trimming and J lost 7 bases, with 10 bases between them. The CDR3 totals 13 residues. Germline V gives CDR1 MDHEN, CDR2 SYDVKM.

This clone was counted a single time. This rearrangement joins TRBV28 to TRBJ1-4; D call uncertain. The CDR3 is 14 amino acids. V was shortened by 4 bases and J by 8 bases, with 14 bases between the two germline ends. The V gene's germline CDR1 is MDHEN and CDR2 SYDVKM. DNA for the CDR3: TGTGCCAGCAGTTCTCCCGAGGGAAGCGAAAAACTGTTTTTT. This sequence encodes CASSSPEGSEKLFF.

The V call is TRBV6-4, the J call TRBJ2-2; no reliable D call. The germline CDR1 and CDR2 sequences are MRHNA and SNTAGT. CDR3 length: 13 residues. With 4 bases removed from V and 0 bases from J, the gap between germline ends came to 3 bases. The CDR3 protein is CASSVTNTGELFF. CDR3 nucleotide sequence: TGTGCCAGCAGTGTCACGAACACCGGGGAGCTGTTTTTT.

The rearrangement uses TRBV6-6 and TRBJ1-5; 8 bases match TRBD1. Trimming cost V 6 bases and J 2 bases; bases outside gene matches: 9. This CDR3 has 16 amino acids. CDR1 MNHNY and CDR2 SVGAGI come from the germline V gene (reference sequence). The CDR3 region is CASSWTGFEGNQPQHF. The CDR3 nucleotides are TGTGCCAGCAGCTGGACAGGGTTTGAGGGCAATCAGCCCCAGCATTTT.

This clone was counted once. The chain uses TRBV19 and TRBJ1-3, with D unresolved. The CDR3 length is 15 residues. The germline V gene has CDR1 LNHDA and CDR2 SQIVND (reference sequence). The V end lost 7 bases, the J end lost 0 bases, and 13 bases lay between the germline ends. In nucleotides, the CDR3 is TGTGCCAGTAAGTTGGACTTGAGCTCTGGAAACACCATATATTTT. Translating it yields CASKLDLSSGNTIYF.

The chain links TRBV9 to TRBJ1-5; 10 bases align to TRBD1. V lost 3 bases, J lost 6 bases, and 3 bases stayed unmatched. In germline, CDR1 is SGDLS, CDR2 YYNGEE. The CDR3 is 14 amino acids. CDR3 in DNA: TGTGCCAGCAGCGAGGGGACAGGGGTTCAGCCCCAGCATTTT. Translating it yields CASSEGTGVQPQHF.

V gene TRBV28 combines with J gene TRBJ1-2; D is perhaps TRBD1 (6 bases). The germline V gene encodes CDR1 MDHEN and CDR2 SYDVKM. This CDR3 spans 13 amino acids. Trimming took 2 bases from V and 2 from J, leaving 6 bases between them. This chain's CDR3 is CASSLGQNYGYTF. The CDR3 DNA follows: TGTGCCAGCAGTTTAGGACAGAACTATGGCTACACCTTC.

The rearrangement links TRBV7-3 to TRBJ2-1; 10 bases align to TRBD1. This CDR3 region has 16 residues. Germline V gives CDR1 SGHTA, CDR2 FQGTGA. The ends lost 2 bases at V and 2 bases at J; junction bases unmatched: 3. The CDR3 region is CASSLQTGGAYNEQFF. In nucleotides, the CDR3 is TGTGCCAGCAGCTTACAGACAGGGGGCGCCTACAATGAGCAGTTCTTC. Filled out from reference TRBV7-3 and TRBJ2-1, the complete variable domain reads GAGVSQTPSNKVTEKGKYVELRCDPISGHTALYWYRQSLGQGPEFLIYFQGTGAADDSGLPNDRFFAVRPEGSVSTLKIQRTERGDSAVYLCASSLQTGGAYNEQFFGPGTRLTVL.

This clone turned up a few times. This chain's CDR3 is CASSRVVGSPLHF. In nucleotides, the CDR3 is TGTGCCAGCAGTCGGGTAGTCGGATCACCCCTCCACTTT. This chain joins TRBV12-3 or TRBV12-4 and TRBJ1-6; D gene unclear. The CDR3 covers 13 residues. V dropped 5 bases and J dropped 10 bases, with 12 bases sitting between them.

The gene calls are TRBV12-3 or TRBV12-4 and TRBJ1-1; possible D gene TRBD1, 6 bases. This CDR3 has 13 residues. The V end was cut by 5 bases, the J end by 4 bases, with 11 bases between. CDR3 amino acids: CASSPGEGTEAFF. The CDR3 DNA follows: TGTGCCAGCAGTCCAGGGGAGGGCACTGAAGCTTTCTTT.

The gene calls are TRBV3-1 (or the pseudogene TRBV3-2) and TRBJ2-5, with TRBD2 matching 11 bases. The CDR3 has 16 amino acids. The V gene's germline CDR1 is LGHDT and CDR2 YNNKEL (reference sequence). V dropped 2 bases and J dropped 5; count of bases not matched to a gene: 7. In DNA form, the CDR3 reads TGTGCCAGCAGCCAACCACTAGCGGGGGCGCGGGAGACCCAGTACTTC. Its protein is CASSQPLAGARETQYF.

This clone appeared once. The V call is TRBV15, the J call TRBJ2-5, with TRBD2 matching 11 bases. The V gene end was trimmed by 2 bases and the J gene end by 1 base; junction bases not matched to a gene: 6. This CDR3 comprises 17 residues. Germline-derived CDR1 and CDR2 are LNHNV and YYDKDF (reference sequence). CDR3 coding DNA: TGTGCCACCAGCAGACCCGGGACTAGCGGAGCCCAAGAGACCCAGTACTTC. This translates into CATSRPGTSGAQETQYF. The complete variable domain, with remaining parts taken from reference TRBV15 and TRBJ2-5, reads DAMVIQNPRYQVTQFGKPVTLSCSQTLNHNVMYWYQQKSSQAPKLLFHYYDKDFNNEADTPDNFQSRRPNTSFCFLDIRSPGLGDTAMYLCATSRPGTSGAQETQYFGPGTRLLVL.

This chain joins TRBV18 and TRBJ1-6, with D hard to call. The CDR3 covers 13 residues. V gave up 6 bases and J gave up 11 bases, with 14 bases separating them. Germline CDR1 is KGHSH and CDR2 is LQKENI. CDR3 bases: TGTGCCAGCTCTGTAAACCCAGATCCACCCCTCCACTTT. As protein: CASSVNPDPPLHF.

The chain recombines TRBV11-2 with TRBJ2-1, with TRBD2 matching 12 bases. This CDR3 region has 14 residues. Germline lookup yields CDR1 SGHAT and CDR2 FQNNGV. V lost 5 bases to trimming and J lost 6 bases; unmatched junction nucleotides: 2. This CDR3 reads CASSPSGRANEQFF. The CDR3 DNA follows: TGTGCCAGCAGCCCTAGCGGGAGGGCCAATGAGCAGTTCTTC.